This TCR beta chain stems from a study of T cell responses to AZD1222 COVID-19 vaccine. Only in-frame clones appear in the TCRdb table, and some are missing; sequencing was by immunoSEQ multiplex PCR. The profile covers 60,000 to 85,000 clones, with more than 75% appearing a single time and roughly 18% taken by the ten largest. The CDR3 totals 16 residues. V dropped 4 bases and J dropped 3 bases, with 16 bases sitting between them. Looked up from germline, CDR1 is SGHNT and CDR2 is YYREEE (reference sequence). The input for sequencing was peripheral blood, taken 28 days after the second AZD1222 dose. The receptor was isolated from an adult who received the AZD1222 COVID-19 vaccine. This rearrangement joins TRBV5-4 to TRBJ1-4; D is ambiguous. CDR3 in DNA: TGTGCCAGCAGCCCAAACGCCCCCGGCGCTAATGAAAAACTGTTTTTT. It translates to CASSPNAPGANEKLFF.